The rows below give T cell receptor beta chains drawn from one sample of a study of blood T cell repertoires in COVID-19. Data came from immunoSEQ multiplex PCR; TCRdb stores just in-frame clones and leaves some out. Of roughly 70,000 clones listed, 65% to 85% are singletons. Sequencing used peripheral blood. These receptors all stem from a man aged 60 to 75 with COVID-19, enrolled during active disease. CDR3s include the opening cysteine and the closing phenylalanine or tryptophan. The D gene is left open where the match is weak. Only part of the rows carry a size: once, few, many, or a class if the clone is expanded.

D	V	J	size	DNA	CDR3
TRBD2	TRBV19	TRBJ2-5	.	TGTGCCACCAAAGGACTAGCGGGAGGGCAAGAGACCCAGTACTTC	CATKGLAGGQETQYF
.	TRBV6-1	TRBJ2-7	.	TGTGCCAGCAGTGAAACCCGCTCAGTAGCGGAGTCTTACGAGCAGTACTTC	CASSETRSVAESYEQYF
.	TRBV6-1	TRBJ1-6	few	TGTGCCAGCAGTGAAGGGTGGGGGGGTTCACCCCTCCACTTT	CASSEGWGGSPLHF
TRBD1	TRBV29-1	TRBJ1-2	.	TGCAGCGCATGGACAGGATGGGGTGGCTACACCTTC	CSAWTGWGGYTF
.	TRBV7-2	TRBJ1-3	.	TGTGCCAGCAGCTTGCCGCCCGGCGGGGTTAGTGGAAACACCATATATTTT	CASSLPPGGVSGNTIYF
.	TRBV3-1/TRBV3-2	TRBJ2-7	.	TGTGCCAGCAGCCAAGTAAACAGGAGATACGAGCAGTACTTC	CASSQVNRRYEQYF
TRBD2	TRBV5-4	TRBJ2-1	.	TGTGCCAGCAGCTTGGAGGGACTAGCGGGGGGGTACAATGAGCAGTTCTTC	CASSLEGLAGGYNEQFF
TRBD1	TRBV6-5	TRBJ2-7	.	TGTGCCAGCAGGTACGACAGGGTGGCCGAGCAGTACTTC	CASRYDRVAEQYF
.	TRBV14	TRBJ1-4	.	TGTGCCAGTGCCAGGGGTACGAATGAAAAACTGTTTTTT	CASARGTNEKLFF
.	TRBV5-6	TRBJ1-3	.	TGTGCCAGCAGCTCACGGCTAGGAGCTGGAAACACCATATATTTT	CASSSRLGAGNTIYF